These 26 T cell receptor beta chains were sequenced from one sample in a study of beta chain features in type 1 diabetes. These receptors' targets are unknown. Study-wide findings and caveats: Within each of all four CD4+ subsets, Type 1 diabetes patients had TCRB CDR3s that were moderately but significantly shorter.

As every portion of the isolated RNA was reverse transcribed, the sequencing read expressed TCRB transcripts. The data were produced by immunoSEQ multiplex PCR, yet TCRdb's version contains in-frame clones alone and is incomplete. The sample includes approximately 250,000 clones, around 15% of them seen just once. Material for sequencing was naive CD4+ T cells from blood. Source of these receptors: a man aged 30 to 39 with type 1 diabetes.

V gene TRBV18 combines with J gene TRBJ2-1; D ambiguous. CDR3 length: 15 residues. Germline values: CDR1 KGHSH, CDR2 LQKENI. Trimming left V 8 bases short and J 3 bases short, with 17 bases between. CDR3 amino acids: CASHRASLLYNEQFF. CDR3 sequence (DNA): TGTGCCAGCCACCGAGCCTCCCTACTCTACAATGAGCAGTTCTTC.

This clone was observed a handful of times. The J gene is TRBJ2-5, the V gene TRBV5-1, with TRBD1 matching over 7 bases. CDR1 is SGHRS and CDR2 is YFSETQ in the germline V gene. The CDR3 spans 14 residues. Trimming at V came to 3 bases and at J to 2 bases, leaving 4 bases not matched to a gene. CDR3: CASSSNRGQETQYF. CDR3 nucleotide sequence: TGCGCCAGCAGCTCCAACAGGGGACAAGAGACCCAGTACTTC.

This clone was found a few times. The chain's CDR3 is CASSPRGAGGSYEQFF. Written as DNA, the CDR3 is TGTGCCAGCAGCCCCAGGGGAGCGGGAGGAAGCTATGAGCAGTTCTTC. The gene calls are TRBV7-9 and TRBJ2-1; 9 nucleotides align to TRBD2. Trimming at V came to 5 bases and at J to 8 bases, leaving 13 bases not matched to a gene. CDR1 is SEHNR and CDR2 is FQNEAQ in the germline V gene (reference sequence). This CDR3 has 16 amino acids.

This chain links TRBV28 with TRBJ2-7; the D call may be TRBD1 or TRBD2 (5 bases each). The ends were cut back, 8 bases at V and 0 bases at J, with 17 bases in the middle. The germline gives CDR1 MDHEN, CDR2 SYDVKM. The CDR3 runs to 15 residues. This CDR3 reads CASRGGTYSSYEQYF. The CDR3 DNA reads as TGTGCCAGCCGTGGTGGGACGTACAGCTCCTACGAGCAGTACTTC.

The rearrangement links TRBV2 to TRBJ2-1, with D perhaps TRBD1 (6 bases). Trimming stripped 7 bases from V and 15 bases from J, with 16 bases between. Germline values: CDR1 SNHLY, CDR2 FYNNEI. The CDR3 has 11 amino acids. DNA of the CDR3: TGTGCCAGCACCGCCGCACAGGGTCTGTTCTTC. It yields the protein CASTAAQGLFF.

This clone was counted a few times. The chain joins TRBV30 to TRBJ2-6; D is ambiguous. Looked up from germline, CDR1 is GTSNPN and CDR2 is SVGIG (reference sequence). The CDR3 runs to 12 residues. The V end lost 2 bases, the J end lost 1 base, and 0 bases lay between the germline ends. CDR3 residues: CAWSSGANVLTF. In nucleotides, the CDR3 is TGTGCCTGGAGTTCTGGGGCCAACGTCCTGACTTTC. The entire variable domain, with the rest obtained from reference TRBV30 and TRBJ2-6, is as follows: SQTIHQWPATLVQPVGSPLSLECTVEGTSNPNLYWYRQAAGRGLQLLFYSVGIGQISSEVPQNLSASRPQDRQFILSSKKLLLSDSGFYLCAWSSGANVLTFGAGSRLTVL.

The chain is built from TRBV29-1 and TRBJ2-7; D not certain. CDR3 length: 14 residues. Per the germline V gene, CDR1 is SQVTM and CDR2 is ANQGSEA. V gave up 7 bases and J gave up 0 bases, with 16 bases separating them. The DNA of the CDR3 is TGCAGCGGTATTCCGACGGCGAGCTCCTACGAGCAGTACTTC. It yields the protein CSGIPTASSYEQYF.

The gene calls are TRBV9 and TRBJ2-1; 10 bases align to TRBD2. V was clipped by 2 bases and J by 7 bases; unmatched bases: 3. This CDR3 contains 14 residues. CDR1 SGDLS and CDR2 YYNGEE come from the germline V gene. CDR3 amino acids: CASSVKREGNEQFF. The CDR3 coding sequence is TGTGCCAGCAGCGTCAAGCGGGAGGGGAATGAGCAGTTCTTC.

The rearrangement joins TRBV5-1 to TRBJ2-2; TRBD1 might be the D (6 bases). CDR1 is SGHRS and CDR2 is YFSETQ in the germline V gene. The CDR3 is 16 residues long. V lost 5 bases to trimming and J lost 1 base, with 15 bases between them. The CDR3: CASSRQAIMNTGELFF. In DNA form, the CDR3 reads TGCGCCAGCAGTCGACAGGCGATCATGAACACCGGGGAGCTGTTTTTT.

This clone occurred a few times. The chain recombines TRBV7-2 with TRBJ1-4; 8 bases fit TRBD1. Germline values: CDR1 SGHTA, CDR2 FQGNSA. This CDR3 region has 15 residues. With V trimmed by 3 bases and J by 7 bases, 7 bases remained unmatched. The CDR3 loop is CASSLLGQGSEKLFF. The CDR3 DNA is TGTGCCAGCAGCTTGCTCGGACAGGGTAGTGAAAAACTGTTTTTT. Full variable domain (missing parts from reference TRBV7-2 and TRBJ1-4): GAGVSQSPSNKVTEKGKDVELRCDPISGHTALYWYRQSLGQGLEFLIYFQGNSAPDKSGLPSDRFSAERTGGSVSTLTIQRTQQEDSAVYLCASSLLGQGSEKLFFGSGTQLSVL.

This clone turned up a few times. The rearrangement joins TRBV28 to TRBJ1-5, with D uncertain. The CDR3 consists of 12 residues. Trimming removed 3 bases from V and 7 bases from J, with 7 bases in between. Germline CDR1 reads MDHEN; CDR2 reads SYDVKM. DNA of the CDR3: TGTGCCAGCAGTTTGCTAAAACAGCCCCAGCATTTT. Translated: CASSLLKQPQHF.

This clone was recorded a few times. The V gene is TRBV7-2, the J gene TRBJ2-7, with 7 bases that match TRBD2. This CDR3 contains 15 residues. CDR1 and CDR2 (germline): SGHTA, FQGNSA. The ends lost 2 bases at V and 2 bases at J; junction bases unmatched: 6. The CDR3 loop reads CASSLQAGLTYEQYF. In DNA form, the CDR3 reads TGTGCCAGCAGCTTACAAGCGGGACTCACCTACGAGCAGTACTTC. Complete variable domain (other parts from reference TRBV7-2 and TRBJ2-7): GAGVSQSPSNKVTEKGKDVELRCDPISGHTALYWYRQSLGQGLEFLIYFQGNSAPDKSGLPSDRFSAERTGGSVSTLTIQRTQQEDSAVYLCASSLQAGLTYEQYFGPGTRLTVT.

V gene TRBV9 combines with J gene TRBJ1-1; 8 bases line up with TRBD1. The germline V gene has CDR1 SGDLS and CDR2 YYNGEE. The ends lost 0 bases at V and 7 bases at J; junction bases unmatched: 8. The CDR3 length is 15 residues. The CDR3 coding sequence is TGTGCCAGCAGCGTAGACCCGACAGGGGTGAATGAAGCTTTCTTT. Its translation is CASSVDPTGVNEAFF.

This clone was seen a handful of times. An end of the junction does not agree with germline; a read error may underlie this. The chain has TRBV7-7 and TRBJ2-1; 8 positions match TRBD2. This CDR3 is 15 amino acids long. From germline, CDR1 is SSHAT and CDR2 FNYEAQ (reference sequence). DNA for the CDR3: TGTGCTAGCAGCGCCGGGACTAGTATCTACAATGAGCAGTTCTTC. Its translation is CASSAGTSIYNEQFF.

This clone showed up just a few times. V is TRBV27 and J is TRBJ2-4; D might be TRBD1 (6 bases). The CDR3 covers 14 residues. Trimming shortened V by 2 bases and J by 5 bases, and 10 bases separated the two germline ends. Germline CDR1 MNHEY, CDR2 SMNVEV (reference sequence). In DNA form, the CDR3 reads TGTGCCAGCAGTTTAAACAGGGCAGAAAACATTCAGTACTTC. Translation: CASSLNRAENIQYF.

This chain connects TRBV7-2 to TRBJ2-1; 9 positions agree with TRBD1. Per the germline V gene, CDR1 is SGHTA and CDR2 is FQGNSA. V lost 1 base to trimming and J lost 2 bases; unmatched junction nucleotides: 0. This CDR3 has 15 residues. CDR3 region: CASSLGQGAYNEQFF. The CDR3 DNA sequence: TGTGCCAGCAGCTTAGGACAGGGGGCCTACAATGAGCAGTTCTTC.

This clone was recorded a few times. This CDR3 reads CSASGRETQYF. The DNA of the CDR3 is TGCAGTGCTAGCGGCCGAGAGACCCAGTACTTC. The chain employs TRBV20-1 and TRBJ2-5, with D hard to call. Trimming took 3 bases from V and 4 from J, leaving 6 bases between them. Germline V gives CDR1 DFQATT, CDR2 SNEGSKA (reference sequence). This CDR3 has 11 amino acids.

The chain links TRBV25-1 to TRBJ2-5; possible D gene TRBD1, 6 bases. The CDR3 consists of 15 residues. Trimming stripped 6 bases from V and 3 bases from J, with 17 bases between. Germline CDR1 MGHDK, CDR2 SYGVNS. The CDR3 sequence is CASRATGTLEETQYF. CDR3 coding DNA: TGTGCCAGCAGGGCAACTGGGACATTAGAAGAGACCCAGTACTTC.

The gene calls are TRBV13 and TRBJ1-1; D not certain. Trimming took off 1 base at V and 4 bases at J, with 10 bases between the two ends. CDR3 size: 14 residues. Germline loops: CDR1 PRHDT, CDR2 FYEKMQ (reference sequence). The CDR3 DNA reads TGTGCCAGCAGCTTAGAAGAGGCGGTCACTGAAGCTTTCTTT. Its translation is CASSLEEAVTEAFF.

This chain links TRBV7-2 with TRBJ2-5; 8 nucleotides align to TRBD2. Trimming cost V 4 bases and J 5 bases; bases outside gene matches: 6. Looked up from germline, CDR1 is SGHTA and CDR2 is FQGNSA. The CDR3 loop spans 14 amino acids. DNA of the CDR3: TGTGCCAGCAGCTCGAGCGGGAGAAGGGAGACCCAGTACTTC. Its protein is CASSSSGRRETQYF.

V gene TRBV29-1 combines with J gene TRBJ2-1, with 7 bases fitting TRBD2. This CDR3 spans 14 amino acids. V was pared by 3 bases and J by 0 bases, with 2 bases of the junction left unmatched. Germline V gene data show CDR1 as SQVTM and CDR2 as ANQGSEA. The CDR3 nucleotides read TGCAGCGTTGAGGGACTAAACTCCTACAATGAGCAGTTCTTC. Translated, it gives CSVEGLNSYNEQFF.

This clone has just a few counts. The CDR3 reads CASSPDTNYGYTF. The CDR3 coding sequence is TGTGCCAGCTCACCCGACACCAACTATGGCTACACCTTC. The chain carries TRBV18 and TRBJ1-2, with D unresolved. Germline CDR1 and CDR2: KGHSH and LQKENI. There are 13 residues in the CDR3. The ends were cut back, 3 bases at V and 2 bases at J, with 7 bases in the middle.

The rearrangement links TRBV20-1 to TRBJ2-1; no clear D. CDR3 size: 11 residues. Trimming took off 1 base at V and 12 bases at J, with 10 bases between the two ends. Germline V gene sequence: CDR1 DFQATT, CDR2 SNEGSKA (reference sequence). Here the CDR3 reads CSARARERQFF. The DNA of the CDR3 is TGCAGTGCTAGAGCCCGCGAGAGGCAGTTCTTC.

The J gene is TRBJ2-3, the V gene TRBV29-1; weak D call: TRBD2 (6 bases). This CDR3 spans 14 amino acids. Deletions cut 2 bases from V and 0 bases from J, with 9 bases between. Per the germline V gene, CDR1 is SQVTM and CDR2 is ANQGSEA. CDR3 in amino acids: CSVETSRSTDTQYF. CDR3 DNA sequence: TGCAGCGTTGAAACTAGCCGCAGCACAGATACGCAGTATTTT.

The rearrangement links TRBV30 to TRBJ1-1, with a possible D match to TRBD1 (5 bases). The CDR3 is 13 amino acids. Trimming removed 5 bases from V and 1 base from J, with 11 bases in between. Germline V lookup: CDR1 GTSNPN, CDR2 SVGIG (reference sequence). The CDR3 nucleotides read TGTGCCTGGTATCGGCAGGGGAACACTGAAGCTTTCTTT. This gives the protein CAWYRQGNTEAFF.

The chain employs TRBV19 and TRBJ1-5; D is ambiguous. CDR1 is LNHDA, CDR2 SQIVND, per germline (reference sequence). CDR3 length equals 13 residues. V was cut by 2 bases and J by 5 bases, with 7 bases left in between. The chain's CDR3 is CASSILLDQPQHF. The CDR3 nucleotides are TGTGCCAGTAGTATACTGCTAGATCAGCCCCAGCATTTT. Full variable domain (rest looked up from reference TRBV19 and TRBJ1-5): DGGITQSPKYLFRKEGQNVTLSCEQNLNHDAMYWYRQDPGQGLRLIYYSQIVNDFQKGDIAEGYSVSREKKESFPLTVTSAQKNPTAFYLCASSILLDQPQHFGDGTRLSIL.